Following are 11 T cell receptor beta chains from one sample sequenced in a study of blood T cell repertoires in COVID-19. TCRdb keeps only in-frame clones here, not all; method: immunoSEQ multiplex PCR. Counted here are around 220,000 clones, around 90% occurring once; the ten biggest clones make up roughly 6%. Sequencing was carried out using PBMCs or T cells enriched from blood (not recorded which). Source of these receptors: a woman in her twenties or thirties with acute COVID-19.

This chain connects TRBV5-8 to TRBJ2-7; 7 nucleotides line up with TRBD1. The V gene's germline CDR1 is SGHTS and CDR2 YDEGEE. V dropped 4 bases and J dropped 2; count of bases not matched to a gene: 15. This CDR3 spans 17 amino acids. As DNA, the CDR3 is TGTGCCAGCAGCGACGATGCGACAGGGTTCTCAACCTACGAGCAGTACTTC. This codes for CASSDDATGFSTYEQYF.

V is TRBV27 and J is TRBJ2-3; D ambiguous. Trimming stripped 7 bases from V and 5 bases from J, with 10 bases between. Germline lookup yields CDR1 MNHEY and CDR2 SMNVEV (reference sequence). The CDR3 runs to 12 residues. The DNA of the CDR3 is TGTGCCAGCACCTCACAGTTAGATACGCAGTATTTT. Translating it yields CASTSQLDTQYF.

The chain links TRBV29-1 to TRBJ2-1, with a possible D match to TRBD2 (5 bases). The V and J ends lost 4 bases and 7 bases respectively, with 14 bases between them. CDR1 and CDR2 (germline): SQVTM, ANQGSEA. The CDR3 loop spans 13 amino acids. In nucleotides, the CDR3 is TGCAGCGTTGGGGCGGGCGGCTATAATGAGCAGTTCTTC. It encodes CSVGAGGYNEQFF.

The genes are TRBV19 and TRBJ1-2, with a weak D call TRBD1 (6 bases). Trimming removed 4 bases from V and 5 bases from J, with 14 bases in between. The CDR3 has 14 amino acids. CDR1 is LNHDA and CDR2 is SQIVND in the germline V gene (reference sequence). The DNA for the CDR3 is TGTGCCAGTAGTACCTGGGGGACACCATATGGCTACACCTTC. It codes for CASSTWGTPYGYTF.

The chain joins TRBV28 to TRBJ2-3; 7 bases are shared with TRBD2. The CDR3 spans 15 residues. Germline CDR1 MDHEN, CDR2 SYDVKM. Unmatched junction bases numbered 8, after V lost 3 bases and J lost 5 bases. Here the CDR3 reads CASSFSGWEGDTQYF. CDR3 nucleotides: TGTGCCAGCAGTTTCTCTGGGTGGGAGGGAGATACGCAGTATTTT. The complete variable domain, with remaining parts taken from reference TRBV28 and TRBJ2-3, reads DVKVTQSSRYLVKRTGEKVFLECVQDMDHENMFWYRQDPGLGLRLIYFSYDVKMKEKGDIPEGYSVSREKKERFSLILESASTNQTSMYLCASSFSGWEGDTQYFGPGTRLTVL.

This clone was seen once. The genes are TRBV7-8 and TRBJ1-5; the match to TRBD1 covers 8 bases. The V gene end was trimmed by 2 bases and the J gene end by 9 bases; junction bases not matched to a gene: 6. The CDR3 has 14 amino acids. Germline-derived CDR1 and CDR2 are SGHVS and FQNEAQ. The CDR3 protein is CASSLLQGAGPQHF. In nucleotides, the CDR3 is TGTGCCAGCAGCTTACTTCAGGGGGCAGGGCCCCAGCATTTT. The whole variable domain, remainder taken from reference TRBV7-8 and TRBJ1-5, is GAGVSQSPRYKVAKRGQDVALRCDPISGHVSLFWYQQALGQGPEFLTYFQNEAQLDKSGLPSDRFFAERPEGSVSTLKIQRTQQEDSAVYLCASSLLQGAGPQHFGDGTRLSIL.

The chain joins TRBV18 to TRBJ2-7, with 9 bases aligning to TRBD1. V shed 5 bases, J shed 3 bases, and the junction held 2 bases outside the gene matches. This CDR3 is 13 amino acids long. CDR1 is KGHSH, CDR2 LQKENI, per germline. CDR3 residues: CASSAGQGYEQYF. In nucleotides, the CDR3 is TGTGCCAGCTCAGCGGGACAGGGCTACGAGCAGTACTTC.

Only one count was recorded for this clone. V gene TRBV9 combines with J gene TRBJ1-3, with D uncertain. V was cut by 1 base and J by 2 bases, with 13 bases left in between. The germline CDR1 and CDR2 sequences are SGDLS and YYNGEE. This CDR3 is 16 amino acids long. The CDR3 DNA sequence: TGTGCCAGCAGCGTAAGTTTCCGGGAAACTGGAAACACCATATATTTT. Residues: CASSVSFRETGNTIYF. Variable domain in full (rest from reference TRBV9 and TRBJ1-3): DSGVTQTPKHLITATGQRVTLRCSPRSGDLSVYWYQQSLDQGLQFLIQYYNGEERAKGNILERFSAQQFPDLHSELNLSSLELGDSALYFCASSVSFRETGNTIYFGEGSWLTVV.

The chain employs TRBV27 and TRBJ1-1; 11 nucleotides agree with TRBD1. After removal of 1 base from V and 4 bases from J, the junction contained 8 bases not matched to a gene. CDR1 is MNHEY and CDR2 is SMNVEV in the germline V gene (reference sequence). The CDR3 spans 17 residues. The CDR3 bases are TGTGCCAGCAGTTTATACGGACAGGGGGCCTGGGGCACTGAAGCTTTCTTT. Translating gives CASSLYGQGAWGTEAFF.

This chain links TRBV5-5 with TRBJ1-3; unclear D gene. This CDR3 region has 15 residues. The V end was cut by 1 base, the J end by 2 bases, with 10 bases between. Germline V gene sequence: CDR1 SGHKS, CDR2 YYEKEE (reference sequence). The CDR3 reads CASSLRSPPGNTIYF. Written as DNA, the CDR3 is TGTGCCAGCAGCTTGCGGTCCCCACCTGGAAACACCATATATTTT.

The rearrangement uses TRBV19 and TRBJ1-5; D is ambiguous. This CDR3 is built from 12 residues. CDR1 is LNHDA, CDR2 SQIVND, per germline (reference sequence). V lost 1 base and J 7 bases, leaving 5 bases between the germline ends. The CDR3 DNA is TGTGCCAGTAGTATAGTCGGGCAGCCCCAGCATTTT. It translates to CASSIVGQPQHF.